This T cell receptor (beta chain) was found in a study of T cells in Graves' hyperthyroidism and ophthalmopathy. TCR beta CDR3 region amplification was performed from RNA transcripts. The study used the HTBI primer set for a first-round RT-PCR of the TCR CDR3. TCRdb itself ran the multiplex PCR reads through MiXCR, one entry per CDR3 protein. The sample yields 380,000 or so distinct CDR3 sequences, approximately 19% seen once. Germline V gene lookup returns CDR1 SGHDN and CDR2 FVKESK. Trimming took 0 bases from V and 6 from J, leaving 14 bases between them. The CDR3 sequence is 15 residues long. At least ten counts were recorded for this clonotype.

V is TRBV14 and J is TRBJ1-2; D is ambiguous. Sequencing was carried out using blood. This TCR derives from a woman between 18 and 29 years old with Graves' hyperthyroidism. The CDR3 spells CASSQDFWGGDGYTF. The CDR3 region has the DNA TGTGCCAGCAGCCAAGACTTTTGGGGTGGTGATGGCTACACCTTC.